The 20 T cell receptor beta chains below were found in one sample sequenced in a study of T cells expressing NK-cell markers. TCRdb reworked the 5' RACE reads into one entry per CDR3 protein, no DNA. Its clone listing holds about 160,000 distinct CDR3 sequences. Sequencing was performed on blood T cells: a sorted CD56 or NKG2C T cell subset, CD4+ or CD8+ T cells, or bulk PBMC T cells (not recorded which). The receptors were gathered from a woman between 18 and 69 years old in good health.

The CDR3: CASSLASRQGYLAGASDEQFF. The chain couples TRBV12-3 or TRBV12-4 to TRBJ2-1; there is no DNA to check the TCRdb D call of TRBD2. This CDR3 is built from 21 residues.

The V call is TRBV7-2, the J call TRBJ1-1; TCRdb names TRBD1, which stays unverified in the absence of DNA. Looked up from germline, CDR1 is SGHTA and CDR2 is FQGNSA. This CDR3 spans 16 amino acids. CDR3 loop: CASSLVGGGPNTEAFF.

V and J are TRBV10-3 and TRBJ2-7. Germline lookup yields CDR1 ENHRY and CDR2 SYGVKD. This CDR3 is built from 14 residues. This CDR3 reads CAISESKVLDEQYF.

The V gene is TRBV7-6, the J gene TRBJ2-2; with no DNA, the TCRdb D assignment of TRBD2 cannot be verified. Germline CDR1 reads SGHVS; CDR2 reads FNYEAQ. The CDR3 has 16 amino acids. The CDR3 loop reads CASTGLAGTNTGELFF.

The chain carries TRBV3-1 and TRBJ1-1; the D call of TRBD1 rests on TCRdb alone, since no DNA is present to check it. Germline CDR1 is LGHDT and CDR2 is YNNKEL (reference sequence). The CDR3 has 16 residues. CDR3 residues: CASSLGTGKLNTEAFF.

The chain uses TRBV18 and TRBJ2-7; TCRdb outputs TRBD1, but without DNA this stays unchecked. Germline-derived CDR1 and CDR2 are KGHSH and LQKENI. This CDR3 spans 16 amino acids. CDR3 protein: CASSPPNRDAPGEQYF.

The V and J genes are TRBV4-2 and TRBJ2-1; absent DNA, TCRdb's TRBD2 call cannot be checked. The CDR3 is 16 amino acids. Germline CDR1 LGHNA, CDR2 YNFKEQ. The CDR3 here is CASSQGTSGLYNEQFF.

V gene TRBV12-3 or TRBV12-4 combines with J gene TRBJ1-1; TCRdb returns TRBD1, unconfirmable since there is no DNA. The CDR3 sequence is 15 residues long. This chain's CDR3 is CASSPKTGIRAEAFF.

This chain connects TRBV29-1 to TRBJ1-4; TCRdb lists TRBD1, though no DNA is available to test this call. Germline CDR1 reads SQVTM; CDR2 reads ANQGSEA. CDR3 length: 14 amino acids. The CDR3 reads CSVEYGASGEKLFF.

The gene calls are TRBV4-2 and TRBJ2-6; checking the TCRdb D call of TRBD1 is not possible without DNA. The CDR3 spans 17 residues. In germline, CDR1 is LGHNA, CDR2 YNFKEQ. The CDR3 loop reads CASSLGTFSSGANVLTF.

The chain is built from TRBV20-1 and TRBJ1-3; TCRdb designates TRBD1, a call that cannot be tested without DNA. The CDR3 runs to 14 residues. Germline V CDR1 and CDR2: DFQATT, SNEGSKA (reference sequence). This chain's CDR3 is CSARRDPTGNTIYF.

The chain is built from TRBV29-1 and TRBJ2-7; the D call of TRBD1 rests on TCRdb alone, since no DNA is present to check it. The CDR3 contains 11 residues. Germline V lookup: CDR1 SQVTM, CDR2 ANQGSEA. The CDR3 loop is CSVGTNYEQYF.

The CDR3 spells CASSPGGQSNEQFF. This sequence joins TRBV18 and TRBJ2-1; TCRdb's D gene call, TRBD1, goes unchecked for lack of DNA. The V gene's germline CDR1 is KGHSH and CDR2 LQKENI. The CDR3 is made up of 14 amino acids.

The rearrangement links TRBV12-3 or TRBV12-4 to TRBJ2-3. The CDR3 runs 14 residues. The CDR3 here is CASSLITSTDTQYF.

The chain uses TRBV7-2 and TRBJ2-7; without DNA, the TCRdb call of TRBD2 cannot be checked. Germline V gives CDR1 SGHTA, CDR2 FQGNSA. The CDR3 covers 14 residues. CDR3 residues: CASRPTRTFNEQYF.

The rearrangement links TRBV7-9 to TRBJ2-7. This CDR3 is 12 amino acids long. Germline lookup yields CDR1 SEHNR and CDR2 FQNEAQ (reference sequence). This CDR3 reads CASSVEVGEQYF.

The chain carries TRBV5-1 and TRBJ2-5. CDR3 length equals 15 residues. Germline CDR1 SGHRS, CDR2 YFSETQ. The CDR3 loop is CASSQGSVNQETQYF. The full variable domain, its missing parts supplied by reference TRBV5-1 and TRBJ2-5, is KAGVTQTPRYLIKTRGQQVTLSCSPISGHRSVSWYQQTPGQGLQFLFEYFSETQRNKGNFPGRFSGRQFSNSRSEMNVSTLELGDSALYLCASSQGSVNQETQYFGPGTRLLVL.

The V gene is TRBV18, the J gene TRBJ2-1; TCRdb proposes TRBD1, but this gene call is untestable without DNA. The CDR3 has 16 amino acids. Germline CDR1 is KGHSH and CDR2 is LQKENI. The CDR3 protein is CASSSLQGGSYNEQFF.

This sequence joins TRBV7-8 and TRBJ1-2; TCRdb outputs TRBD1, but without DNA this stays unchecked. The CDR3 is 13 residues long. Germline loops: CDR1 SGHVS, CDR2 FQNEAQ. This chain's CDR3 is CASSPGVGYGYTF.

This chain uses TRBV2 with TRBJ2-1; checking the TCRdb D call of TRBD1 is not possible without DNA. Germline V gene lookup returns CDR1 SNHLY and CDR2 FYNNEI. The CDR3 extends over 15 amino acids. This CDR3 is CASSGMTAKGDEQFF.